These 17 T cell receptor beta chains originate from one sample sequenced in a study of shared clonotypes between healthy human individuals. The assay was immunoSEQ multiplex PCR, and TCRdb's table has in-frame clones only and misses some. The sample has some 480,000 clones, less than 80% seen once. Sequencing was done on a sample of PBMCs. All receptors come from a woman in her thirties or forties in good health. Some clones in this sample may be carry-over from other donors' samples.

This chain connects TRBV6-5 to TRBJ2-3; 10 nucleotides agree with TRBD2. Looked up from germline, CDR1 is MNHEY and CDR2 is SVGAGI. CDR3 length equals 14 residues. After removal of 6 bases from V and 4 bases from J, the junction contained 4 bases not matched to a gene. The CDR3 sequence: CASRLAGDADTQYF. CDR3 nucleotide sequence: TGTGCCAGCAGGCTAGCGGGAGACGCAGATACGCAGTATTTT.

This chain joins TRBV6-5 and TRBJ1-2; a possible D gene is TRBD1 (5 bases). Trimming removed 6 bases at V and 4 bases at J, with 12 bases between. Per germline, CDR1 MNHEY and CDR2 SVGAGI. CDR3 length: 13 residues. The CDR3 DNA sequence: TGTGCCAGCAGACAGGTCGGGGTCTATGGCTACACCTTC. Translating it yields CASRQVGVYGYTF.

V gene TRBV28 combines with J gene TRBJ2-7; 9 nucleotides align to TRBD2. V shed 7 bases and J 6 bases; nucleotides not matched to a gene: 13. Germline CDR1 reads MDHEN; CDR2 reads SYDVKM. The CDR3 has 15 residues. The CDR3 DNA is TGTGCCAGCACCCTAGCGGGACCTATTCAGGCCGAGCAGTACTTC. As protein: CASTLAGPIQAEQYF.

This clone was found once. DNA for the CDR3: TGTGCCAGCAGCGCCCGGACTAGCGGGAGCCGTATTGGCTACAATGAGCAGTTCTTC. Its translation is CASSARTSGSRIGYNEQFF. The chain joins TRBV9 to TRBJ2-1, with TRBD2 matching 13 bases. Germline values: CDR1 SGDLS, CDR2 YYNGEE. V was pared by 3 bases and J by 3 bases, with 12 bases of the junction left unmatched. This CDR3 spans 19 amino acids.

The chain recombines TRBV7-6 with TRBJ2-3, with D perhaps matching TRBD2 (6 bases). The germline V gene has CDR1 SGHVS and CDR2 FNYEAQ. The V end was cut by 5 bases, the J end by 6 bases, with 15 bases between. This CDR3 region has 14 residues. The CDR3 region has the DNA TGTGCCAGCAGCAGTCGGGACTCAGGGGATACGCAGTATTTT. Residues: CASSSRDSGDTQYF.

V is TRBV10-3 and J is TRBJ1-1; 10 nucleotides match TRBD1. Germline CDR1 reads ENHRY; CDR2 reads SYGVKD. Germline trimming cut 6 bases from V and 6 bases from J; bases unmatched to any gene: 1. This CDR3 has 12 residues. The CDR3 sequence: CAIRGTGAEAFF. As DNA, the CDR3 is TGTGCCATCAGAGGGACAGGGGCTGAAGCTTTCTTT.

This CDR3 reads CASRARSGGSGETQYF. For the CDR3, the DNA is TGTGCCAGCAGGGCTCGATCAGGGGGGTCGGGTGAGACCCAGTACTTC. This rearrangement joins TRBV6-6 to TRBJ2-5; perhaps TRBD1 as D (7 bases). The V end was cut by 6 bases, the J end by 5 bases, with 22 bases between. CDR3 length: 16 amino acids. The germline V gene encodes CDR1 MNHNY and CDR2 SVGAGI (reference sequence).

The rearrangement links TRBV29-1 to TRBJ1-2; maybe TRBD1 (5 bases). V was cut by 4 bases and J by 8 bases, with 11 bases left in between. Per germline, CDR1 SQVTM and CDR2 ANQGSEA. The CDR3 has 11 amino acids. The chain's CDR3 is CSVAGQQGYTF. The CDR3 DNA follows: TGCAGCGTTGCGGGGCAGCAAGGCTACACCTTC.

V gene TRBV6-1 combines with J gene TRBJ1-3, with TRBD1 as a possible D gene (5 bases). This CDR3 comprises 19 residues. Germline V gene data show CDR1 as MNHNS and CDR2 as SASEGT. Between the trimmed V and J ends, which lost 3 bases and 0 bases, there was a span of 21 bases. Here the CDR3 reads CASSDSRGPWALSGNTIYF. As DNA, the CDR3 is TGTGCCAGCAGTGACAGCCGGGGACCTTGGGCGCTCTCTGGAAACACCATATATTTT.

In this sample, this clone turned up a few times. V is TRBV11-3 and J is TRBJ2-2; 14 positions match TRBD2. In germline, CDR1 is SGHNT, CDR2 YENEEA. This CDR3 has 16 residues. J lost 4 bases, V lost 6 bases, and 4 bases had no gene match. The CDR3 DNA is TGTGCCAGCAGTGAGACTAGCGGGAGGGTCACCGGGGAGCTGTTTTTT. This translates into CASSETSGRVTGELFF.

The chain recombines TRBV5-1 with TRBJ1-1, with TRBD1 identical over 8 bases. Germline lookup yields CDR1 SGHRS and CDR2 YFSETQ. V lost 0 bases to trimming and J lost 6 bases; unmatched junction nucleotides: 10. This CDR3 comprises 16 residues. CDR3 bases: TGCGCCAGCAGCTTGGTGGCAGGGGGCTTGATACCTGAAGCTTTCTTT. This gives the protein CASSLVAGGLIPEAFF.

For this clone: Other DNA variants within this sample encode the same CDR3. This chain links TRBV19 with TRBJ1-1; the D is unclear. The CDR3 is 13 residues long. Germline lookup yields CDR1 LNHDA and CDR2 SQIVND (reference sequence). V dropped 2 bases and J dropped 1 base, with 5 bases sitting between them. The CDR3 nucleotides read TGTGCCAGTAGTATACAGGCGAACACTGAAGCTTTCTTT. Protein product: CASSIQANTEAFF.

The V and J genes are TRBV10-3 and TRBJ2-2; no clear D gene. Germline lookup yields CDR1 ENHRY and CDR2 SYGVKD. V was shortened by 8 bases and J by 8 bases, with 30 bases between the two germline ends. This CDR3 is built from 18 residues. The CDR3 loop is CAIRPDLLRDRVLGELFF. The CDR3 DNA reads TGTGCCATCCGCCCGGACCTTTTAAGGGATCGGGTGCTTGGGGAGCTGTTTTTT.

The rearrangement joins TRBV5-1 to TRBJ2-1; 9 bases line up with TRBD1. In germline, CDR1 is SGHRS, CDR2 YFSETQ. This CDR3 is built from 15 residues. V lost 0 bases and J lost 7; bases outside the gene matches: 5. CDR3 residues: CASSLDTGGANEQFF. DNA of the CDR3: TGCGCCAGCAGCTTGGATACAGGGGGCGCGAATGAGCAGTTCTTC.

This rearrangement joins TRBV7-8 to TRBJ2-7; 8 nucleotides line up with TRBD2. The germline CDR1 and CDR2 sequences are SGHVS and FQNEAQ. The CDR3 spans 14 residues. Germline trimming cut 5 bases from V and 3 bases from J; bases unmatched to any gene: 6. CDR3 nucleotide sequence: TGTGCCAGCAGCGACCGGCGGGGGGACTACGAGCAGTACTTC. This codes for CASSDRRGDYEQYF.

The rearrangement joins TRBV5-8 to TRBJ1-5; TRBD1 matches 7 bases. CDR3 size: 13 residues. Germline CDR1 reads SGHTS; CDR2 reads YDEGEE. J lost 7 bases, V lost 4 bases, and 5 bases had no gene match. The chain's CDR3 is CASSKTGVQPQHF. The CDR3 DNA reads as TGTGCCAGCAGCAAAACAGGGGTCCAGCCCCAGCATTTT.

The chain has TRBV7-8 and TRBJ1-5; TRBD1 might be the D (6 bases). The CDR3 runs 17 residues. Germline CDR1 is SGHVS and CDR2 is FQNEAQ. Trimming took 5 bases from V and 6 from J, leaving 23 bases between them. The CDR3 protein is CASSGHPAGGPGQPQHF. CDR3 DNA: TGTGCCAGCAGCGGCCATCCGGCCGGGGGGCCGGGTCAGCCCCAGCATTTT.